This T cell receptor beta chain was recovered during a study of T cells in Graves' hyperthyroidism and ophthalmopathy. Study-level results: Most thyroid clonotypes expanded above 0.001 were also detected in blood. Ophthalmopathy was separated from stable hyperthyroidism by a 13 V-J model.

About this clonotype: The target antigen is unknown. Possible read error: a much larger clone is one base away.

Amplified TCR beta CDR3 regions derived from RNA transcripts. HTBI primers drove first-round RT-PCR of the TCR CDR3. TCRdb fed the multiplex PCR reads into MiXCR, producing one record per CDR3 protein. The sample includes roughly 500,000 distinct CDR3 sequences, 16% of them seen just once. Diagnosis relied on clinical symptoms, serum thyroxine and TRAb, thyroid ultrasound and orbital computed tomography. PBMCs came from 8.5 to 10 ml fresh peripheral blood. The TCR sequence derives from a woman between 25 and 40 years old with Graves' ophthalmopathy. What was sequenced was blood.

CDR3 amino acids: CASSLSLIGSNQPQHF. CDR3 in DNA: TGTGCCAGCAGTTTATCTCTTATCGGCTCCAATCAGCCCCAGCATTTT. The rearrangement links TRBV28 to TRBJ1-5; D gene unclear. The germline V gene encodes CDR1 MDHEN and CDR2 SYDVKM. CDR3 length equals 16 residues. Between the trimmed V and J ends, which lost 1 base and 3 bases, there was a span of 13 bases.